Listed below are T cell receptor beta chains from one sample, sequenced in a study of blood T cells in healthy people across ages. TCRdb analysed the 5' RACE reads with MiXCR anew, one entry per CDR3 protein. Of around 1,700,000 distinct CDR3 sequences in the sample, 25% to 30% were seen once. Sequenced: blood. These receptors were collected from a woman aged 25 to 39 in good health. Each CDR3 is given with its conserved first and last residue. A D gene is named only where the DNA matches it firmly. Expanded clones are given a class, and other clones once, few, many or no size at all.

TRBV12-3/TRBV12-4,-,TRBJ1-1,-,TGTGCCAGCAGCCCATCCCGGACAGATAACACTGAAGCTTTCTTT,CASSPSRTDNTEAFF
TRBV11-2,-,TRBJ2-7,-,TGTGCCAGCAGCAGATCGGGACATAAGAACTACGAGCAGTACTTC,CASSRSGHKNYEQYF
TRBV7-3,-,TRBJ2-3,-,TGTGCCAGCAGCTTAACCTTCGGAGATACGCAGTATTTT,CASSLTFGDTQYF
TRBV20-1,-,TRBJ2-7,-,TGCAGTGCTAGACAGACAAACGGGCTCTACAATGAGCAGTACTTC,CSARQTNGLYNEQYF
TRBV5-1,-,TRBJ2-3,TRBD2,TGCGCCAGCAGCTCGGGGTTCGGCGGGGGAATCACAGATACGCAGTATTTT,CASSSGFGGGITDTQYF
TRBV2,few,TRBJ2-1,-,TGTGCCAGCAGGGTCCTAGAAGAGCAGTTCTTC,CASRVLEEQFF
TRBV27,many,TRBJ1-6,-,TGTGCCAGCAGACCCTCCTCCTATAATTCACCCCTCCACTTT,CASRPSSYNSPLHF
TRBV20-1,few,TRBJ2-7,TRBD2,TGCAGTGCCCAGGGGACTAGCTCCTACGAGCAGTACTTC,CSAQGTSSYEQYF
TRBV7-9,many,TRBJ2-1,TRBD2,TGTGCCAGCAGCTTGACTAGCGTGCACAATGAGCAGTTCTTC,CASSLTSVHNEQFF
TRBV29-1,many,TRBJ2-7,-,TGCAGCGTTGATTGGTATGGCTTTATGAAGGCCTACGAGCAGTACTTC,CSVDWYGFMKAYEQYF
TRBV7-2,few,TRBJ2-3,-,TGTGCCAGCAGCCCCTCTCAAGCGCCGCAGTATTTT,CASSPSQAPQYF
TRBV7-2,-,TRBJ2-2,TRBD1,TGTGCCAGCAGCTTACGACAGGGGCGGGCCGGGGAGCTGTTTTTT,CASSLRQGRAGELFF
TRBV28,many,TRBJ2-5,-,TGTGCCAGCAGTTCTTGGGTAGCTGGGGGGACCCAGTACTTC,CASSSWVAGGTQYF
TRBV27,many,TRBJ2-1,-,TGTGCCAGCAGTTTTAGCCTAGCAGGCGATGAGCAGTTCTTC,CASSFSLAGDEQFF
TRBV7-9,few,TRBJ2-7,-,TGTGCCAGCAGCCCTGGGACTGTCAATGATGAGCAGTACTTC,CASSPGTVNDEQYF
TRBV4-1,many,TRBJ1-2,-,TGCGCCAGCAGCCAAGTGAGGGGCTATGGCTACACCTTC,CASSQVRGYGYTF
TRBV7-9,few,TRBJ2-3,TRBD1,TGTGCCAGCAGCTTATCTATGTTCGGGACAGACAGCACAGATACGCAGTATTTT,CASSLSMFGTDSTDTQYF
TRBV5-1,few,TRBJ1-2,-,TGCGCCAGCAGCTGGGGCGGGGGAAGCTATGGCTACACCTTC,CASSWGGGSYGYTF
TRBV9,few,TRBJ1-2,-,TGTGCCAGCAGCGTAGACGGCAACTCTAACTATGGCTACACCTTC,CASSVDGNSNYGYTF
TRBV20-1,-,TRBJ2-1,TRBD1,TGCAGTGCTAGTGGGGGACAGGATACTTACAATGAGCAGTTCTTC,CSASGGQDTYNEQFF
TRBV3-1,once,TRBJ2-1,TRBD2,TGTGCCAGCAGCCTGGGTAGGGGAGGGTCCAATGAGCAGTTCTTC,CASSLGRGGSNEQFF
TRBV5-1,few,TRBJ2-2,-,TGCGCCAGCAGCCCGTTCTCCTGGGACTCGAACACCGGGGAGCTGTTTTTT,CASSPFSWDSNTGELFF
TRBV15,few,TRBJ2-1,-,TGTGCCACCCGTGGGGCTAGCCACAATGAGCAGTTCTTC,CATRGASHNEQFF
TRBV20-1,few,TRBJ2-3,-,TGCAGTGCCACCATTAGGGATTCGACAGATACGCAGTATTTT,CSATIRDSTDTQYF
TRBV11-2,few,TRBJ2-7,TRBD2,TGTGCCAGCAGCCAATCGGGACTAGTGGGAAGATACGAGCAGTACTTC,CASSQSGLVGRYEQYF
TRBV2,-,TRBJ2-5,-,TGTGCCAGCAACCCACCTGGGGTAGGGGGGACCCAGCACTTC,CASNPPGVGGTQHF
TRBV5-1,many,TRBJ1-2,TRBD1,TGCGCCAGCAGCCCGGCGGGACAGGCGGTAGGCTATGGCTACACCTTC,CASSPAGQAVGYGYTF
TRBV7-6,once,TRBJ2-1,-,TGTGCCAGCAGCTCAGACGGACGGCGAGCCGTAAATGAGCAGTTCTTC,CASSSDGRRAVNEQFF
TRBV9,many,TRBJ2-5,TRBD2,TGTGCCAGCAGCATTGGGACTAGCGAAGAGACCCAGTACTTC,CASSIGTSEETQYF
TRBV20-1,-,TRBJ1-1,-,TGCAGTGCTTTAGAGCTGTCGGGGGAAGCTTTCTTT,CSALELSGEAFF
TRBV10-2,many,TRBJ2-7,TRBD2,TGCGCCTCCATGGGACTAGCGGGAGAAGAGCAGTACTTC,CASMGLAGEEQYF
TRBV12-3/TRBV12-4,-,TRBJ2-3,-,TGTGCCAGCAGAAGGGCCGGCACAGATGCGCAGTATTTT,CASRRAGTDAQYF
TRBV29-1,few,TRBJ1-1,-,TGCAGCGTTCGGAGGGAGGGCGACACTGAAGCTTTCTTT,CSVRREGDTEAFF
TRBV5-1,many,TRBJ2-6,TRBD1,TGCGCCAGCAGCTCGATTACAGGGGCCTACTCTGGGGCCAACGTCCTGACTTTC,CASSSITGAYSGANVLTF
TRBV20-1,-,TRBJ2-4,TRBD2,TGCAGTGCTAGAGGGACTAGCGTCTTCTCCTTAGCCAAAAACATTCAGTACTTC,CSARGTSVFSLAKNIQYF
TRBV10-2,few,TRBJ2-3,TRBD2,TGCGCCAGCAGTGAAGGGAGGGCGGAGGGGGATACGCAGTATTTT,CASSEGRAEGDTQYF
TRBV20-1,many,TRBJ2-5,TRBD2,TGCAGTGCTAGACGGCTAGCGGGAGAGACCCAGTACTTC,CSARRLAGETQYF
TRBV30,-,TRBJ2-3,TRBD2,TGTGCCTGGAGTGTAAGAGCGGGGGGATACGCAGATACGCAGTATTTT,CAWSVRAGGYADTQYF
TRBV2,few,TRBJ2-3,-,TGTGCCAGCAGTGGGAGTTATACGCAGTATTTT,CASSGSYTQYF
TRBV7-9,-,TRBJ2-7,TRBD1,TGTGCCAGCAGCCTAGACAGGGGGGCCCACGAGCAGTACTTC,CASSLDRGAHEQYF
TRBV10-3,many,TRBJ2-7,-,TGTGCCATCAGTGCCCCAGGTCGGCCCTACGAGCAGTACTTC,CAISAPGRPYEQYF
TRBV3-1,few,TRBJ2-1,TRBD2,TGTGCCAGCAGCTCTAGCGGATATAAATACAATGAGCAGTTCTTC,CASSSSGYKYNEQFF
TRBV29-1,many,TRBJ2-5,-,TGCAGCGCCAGCGGAGAGGGGGAGACCCAGTACTTC,CSASGEGETQYF
TRBV7-9,many,TRBJ2-7,-,TGTGCCAGCACACTCGAGGGGATACAGGGAAGCTCCTACGAGCAGTACTTC,CASTLEGIQGSSYEQYF
TRBV11-2,few,TRBJ2-5,-,TGTGCCAGCAGCTTAGGGGCTAGGTTTCGGCAAGAGACCCAGTACTTC,CASSLGARFRQETQYF
TRBV9,few,TRBJ1-5,-,TGTGCCAGCAGCGTAGACCACGGTGGGAATCAGCCCCAGCATTTT,CASSVDHGGNQPQHF
TRBV20-1,few,TRBJ1-1,TRBD1,TGCAGTGGCACCAGGACAGGGATAAACACTGAAGCTTTCTTT,CSGTRTGINTEAFF
TRBV7-2,-,TRBJ1-4,-,TGTGCCAGCAGCTTAGAGGCAGGGGTGGAAAAACTGTTTTTT,CASSLEAGVEKLFF
TRBV9,-,TRBJ1-4,TRBD1,TGTGCCAGCACTCGGACGGGACAGGGTAATGAAAAACTGTTTTTT,CASTRTGQGNEKLFF
TRBV6-5,-,TRBJ2-7,TRBD2,TGTGCCAGCAGGGCCGGTGGAGCGGGGGCCTACGAGCAGTACTTC,CASRAGGAGAYEQYF
TRBV20-1,many,TRBJ1-4,-,TGCAGTGCCTCGACCGGGAATGAAAAACTGTTTTTT,CSASTGNEKLFF
TRBV2,-,TRBJ2-5,-,TGTGCCAGCAGTGCCGAACACCAAGAGACCCAGTACTTC,CASSAEHQETQYF
TRBV12-3/TRBV12-4,many,TRBJ2-5,TRBD2,TGTGCCAGCAGTTTGACTAGCGGTAAAGAGACCCAGTACTTC,CASSLTSGKETQYF
TRBV5-5,-,TRBJ1-2,-,TGTGCCAGCAGCTTGGATGTCGGTCGAGCTAACTATGGCTACACCTTC,CASSLDVGRANYGYTF
TRBV27,many,TRBJ2-7,-,TGTGCCAGCAGTCCCCGGTTTTCGTACGAGCAGTACTTC,CASSPRFSYEQYF